A single sample is the source of the 20 T cell receptor beta chains below, sequenced in a study of T cells in Graves' hyperthyroidism and ophthalmopathy. The source material, RNA transcripts, was used to amplify TCR beta CDR3 regions. During a first-round RT-PCR of the TCR CDR3, the HTBI primer set was used. A single record per CDR3 protein comes from TCRdb applying MiXCR to the multiplex PCR reads. The data contain hundreds of thousands of distinct CDR3 sequences, around 20% of them singletons. Sequenced sample: blood. The receptors derive from a man aged 40-50 years with Graves' ophthalmopathy.

V usage is TRBV18 and J usage is TRBJ2-7, with no clear D. Germline V gene sequence: CDR1 KGHSH, CDR2 LQKENI. The CDR3 is 13 residues long. Trimming left V 2 bases short and J 4 bases short, with 9 bases between. The CDR3 DNA follows: TGTGCCAGCTCACCAAGACCCGCATACGAGCAGTACTTC. Its protein is CASSPRPAYEQYF.

At least ten counts were recorded for this clonotype. This rearrangement joins TRBV6-1 to TRBJ2-5, with TRBD2 identical over 10 bases. CDR3 length: 17 amino acids. The ends lost 5 bases at V and 5 bases at J; junction bases unmatched: 14. Germline CDR1 MNHNS, CDR2 SASEGT. The CDR3 DNA reads as TGTGCCAGCAGTTCCGGGACTAGCGACTACCCCGGGGAGACCCAGTACTTC. Its translation: CASSSGTSDYPGETQYF.

This clonotype was observed at least ten times. The chain carries TRBV12-3 or TRBV12-4 and TRBJ2-5; unclear D gene. The length of the CDR3 is 14 residues. With 0 bases removed from V and 2 bases from J, the gap between germline ends came to 7 bases. The CDR3 nucleotides are TGTGCCAGCAGTTTAGCGGGAAGGCAAGAGACCCAGTACTTC. Translated, it gives CASSLAGRQETQYF.

This clonotype was seen a handful of times. V usage is TRBV9 and J usage is TRBJ1-1; D call uncertain. Trimming removed 4 bases at V and 0 bases at J, with 13 bases between. CDR1 and CDR2 (germline): SGDLS, YYNGEE. The CDR3 runs 15 residues. Here the CDR3 DNA reads TGTGCCAGCAGCCCTCCAGATGGACTGAACACTGAAGCTTTCTTT. Amino acids: CASSPPDGLNTEAFF.

The chain has TRBV5-4 and TRBJ1-6; D not resolved. This CDR3 region has 15 residues. V was clipped by 0 bases and J by 5 bases, with 9 bases between them. Germline CDR1 reads SGHNT; CDR2 reads YYREEE (reference sequence). The CDR3 region is CASSLAGDHNSPLHF. CDR3 bases: TGTGCCAGCAGCTTGGCCGGCGATCATAATTCACCCCTCCACTTT.

V is TRBV7-6 and J is TRBJ2-7; 8 bases map to TRBD2. Germline trimming cut 5 bases from V and 2 bases from J; bases unmatched to any gene: 5. CDR1 SGHVS and CDR2 FNYEAQ come from the germline V gene. This CDR3 region has 14 residues. The chain's CDR3 is CASSLSGEPYEQYF. The CDR3 nucleotides read TGTGCCAGCAGCCTTAGCGGGGAACCCTACGAGCAGTACTTC.

This clonotype has ten or more counts. The chain carries TRBV6-2 or TRBV6-3 and TRBJ2-7, with D hard to call. Germline CDR1 and CDR2: MNHEY and SVGEGT. Trimming shortened V by 6 bases and J by 4 bases, and 10 bases separated the two germline ends. The CDR3 totals 12 residues. The CDR3 sequence is CASSLFLYEQYF. In nucleotides, the CDR3 is TGTGCCAGCAGCCTCTTCCTGTACGAGCAGTACTTC.

The chain links TRBV5-6 to TRBJ2-2, with a possible D match to TRBD1 (5 bases). Trimming took off 3 bases at V and 0 bases at J, with 15 bases between the two ends. Germline assignment: CDR1 SGHDT and CDR2 YYEEEE. The CDR3 length is 17 residues. The DNA of the CDR3 is TGTGCCAGCAGCTCGCGACAGACGTTCGCGAACACCGGGGAGCTGTTTTTT. It is translated as CASSSRQTFANTGELFF.

This clonotype was detected a few times. The rearrangement links TRBV30 to TRBJ1-4; D unresolved. CDR1 is GTSNPN, CDR2 SVGIG, per germline (reference sequence). The CDR3 covers 15 residues. The V and J ends lost 1 base and 0 bases respectively, with 9 bases between them. The CDR3 coding sequence is TGTGCCTGGAGTGGTTGGGCAGCAACTAATGAAAAACTGTTTTTT. Amino acids: CAWSGWAATNEKLFF.

The chain joins TRBV5-1 to TRBJ2-7; D is uncertain. The V end was cut by 0 bases, the J end by 5 bases, with 12 bases between. CDR1 and CDR2 (germline): SGHRS, YFSETQ. The CDR3 spans 14 residues. CDR3 in DNA: TGCGCCAGCAGCTTGGACAGTTCCTTTAACGAGCAGTACTTC. Its protein product is CASSLDSSFNEQYF. Drawing the rest from reference TRBV5-1 and TRBJ2-7, the complete variable domain is KAGVTQTPRYLIKTRGQQVTLSCSPISGHRSVSWYQQTPGQGLQFLFEYFSETQRNKGNFPGRFSGRQFSNSRSEMNVSTLELGDSALYLCASSLDSSFNEQYFGPGTRLTVT.

This clonotype showed up many times. V is TRBV5-1 and J is TRBJ2-5, with D possibly being TRBD1 (6 bases). Germline V gene data show CDR1 as SGHRS and CDR2 as YFSETQ. V was pared by 3 bases and J by 2 bases, with 11 bases between. The CDR3 is 14 amino acids. The DNA for the CDR3 is TGCGCCAGCAGCTATACCGGACAGCAAGAGACCCAGTACTTC. It encodes CASSYTGQQETQYF.

The chain carries TRBV19 and TRBJ1-2; maybe TRBD1 (5 bases). The CDR3 is made up of 14 amino acids. Trimming stripped 2 bases from V and 9 bases from J, with 16 bases between. CDR1 and CDR2 from the germline V gene are LNHDA and SQIVND (reference sequence). The CDR3 sequence is CASSILSAGGSYTF. The CDR3 coding sequence is TGTGCCAGTAGTATATTGTCCGCCGGGGGAAGCTACACCTTC.

This clonotype was recorded many times. The V and J genes are TRBV6-1 and TRBJ1-1, with a weak D call TRBD1 (6 bases). The CDR3 has 14 amino acids. Germline V lookup: CDR1 MNHNS, CDR2 SASEGT. Trimming shortened V by 8 bases and J by 6 bases, and 19 bases separated the two germline ends. The CDR3 nucleotides are TGTGCCAGCTCAACTCTAGGGGGTAGCGCTGAAGCTTTCTTT. It codes for CASSTLGGSAEAFF.

In this sample, this clonotype turned up a few times. The V call is TRBV9, the J call TRBJ1-2; no firm D call. This CDR3 is built from 14 residues. V lost 3 bases and J lost 5, with 14 bases in between. The V gene's germline CDR1 is SGDLS and CDR2 YYNGEE. The CDR3: CASSGLEPYYGYTF. The DNA for the CDR3 is TGTGCCAGCAGCGGGTTGGAGCCTTATTATGGCTACACCTTC.

The J gene is TRBJ1-5, the V gene TRBV27; 7 nucleotides line up with TRBD1. V dropped 5 bases and J dropped 4; count of bases not matched to a gene: 11. There are 16 residues in the CDR3. Per the germline V gene, CDR1 is MNHEY and CDR2 is SMNVEV (reference sequence). In nucleotides, the CDR3 is TGTGCCAGCAGTCCAAAAACCGGGACAGTTAATCAGCCCCAGCATTTT. Encoded protein: CASSPKTGTVNQPQHF.

This chain links TRBV27 with TRBJ1-5, with D uncertain. With 5 bases removed from V and 2 bases from J, the gap between germline ends came to 19 bases. This CDR3 contains 17 residues. Germline CDR1 reads MNHEY; CDR2 reads SMNVEV (reference sequence). CDR3 loop: CASSRYVSVGGNQPQHF. The CDR3, as DNA: TGTGCCAGCAGTCGATATGTTTCGGTTGGTGGCAATCAGCCCCAGCATTTT.

This clonotype was found a few times. The chain employs TRBV7-9 and TRBJ2-3; 9 positions match TRBD2. V dropped 2 bases and J dropped 2; count of bases not matched to a gene: 8. Germline-derived CDR1 and CDR2 are SEHNR and FQNEAQ (reference sequence). This CDR3 region has 17 residues. CDR3 loop: CASSLSGWTSATDTQYF. Written as DNA, the CDR3 is TGTGCCAGCAGCTTATCTGGGTGGACTAGCGCCACAGATACGCAGTATTTT.

The V gene is TRBV5-1, the J gene TRBJ2-7, with a tentative D call TRBD1 (6 bases). V was clipped by 4 bases and J by 1 base, with 18 bases between them. CDR3 length: 16 residues. Germline CDR1 is SGHRS and CDR2 is YFSETQ. The CDR3 protein is CASSPGSRGFSYEQYF. CDR3 in DNA: TGCGCCAGCAGCCCGGGGAGCAGGGGCTTTTCCTACGAGCAGTACTTC.

This clonotype was counted many times. This chain connects TRBV3-1 to TRBJ2-3, with D uncertain. Trimming shortened V by 4 bases and J by 5 bases, and 10 bases separated the two germline ends. CDR1 LGHDT and CDR2 YNNKEL come from the germline V gene (reference sequence). The CDR3 contains 13 residues. The CDR3: CASSLTQVDTQYF. The DNA for the CDR3 is TGTGCCAGCAGCCTAACCCAAGTAGATACGCAGTATTTT.

The rearrangement uses TRBV27 and TRBJ2-3; tentative D call: TRBD2 (6 bases). Germline V CDR1 and CDR2: MNHEY, SMNVEV (reference sequence). The CDR3 extends over 15 amino acids. Trimming removed 5 bases at V and 1 base at J, with 13 bases between. Here the CDR3 DNA reads TGTGCCAGCAGTCAAATGGCTAGCGGCACAGATACGCAGTATTTT. Translating it yields CASSQMASGTDTQYF.